The 29 T cell receptor beta chains below come from one sample, sequenced in a study of OX40 agonist ivuxolimab in advanced cancers. Method: immunoSEQ multiplex PCR; TCRdb's copy keeps in-frame clones and lacks some. This sample has tens of thousands of clones; approximately 90% occur once, and the top ten carry 0.45% to 0.6%. Sequences were derived from CD4+ or CD8+ T cells sorted from blood, sampled in a trial of the OX40 agonist ivuxolimab. The receptors shown here come from an adult with an advanced solid tumor such as melanoma, head and neck, liver or kidney cancer.

Details on this clone: At one end the junction does not follow the germline gene, possibly because of a read error. This CDR3 is CASSLSGVETQYF. DNA of the CDR3: TGTGCTAGCAGCTTATCGGGAGTGGAGACCCAGTACTTC. This chain uses TRBV7-7 with TRBJ2-5, with D tentatively TRBD2 (6 bases). Germline assignment: CDR1 SSHAT and CDR2 FNYEAQ (reference sequence). The CDR3 length is 13 residues.

V is TRBV5-8 and J is TRBJ2-7, with 11 bases fitting TRBD2. J lost 2 bases, V lost 7 bases, and 17 bases had no gene match. CDR3 length: 18 residues. Per germline, CDR1 SGHTS and CDR2 YDEGEE. The CDR3 spells CASGAFGTSGGPTYEQYF. In nucleotides, the CDR3 is TGTGCCAGCGGAGCCTTCGGAACTAGCGGGGGACCGACCTACGAGCAGTACTTC.

The J gene is TRBJ1-5, the V gene TRBV15; TRBD1 agrees at 7 bases. V was pared by 5 bases and J by 3 bases, with 16 bases of the junction left unmatched. Germline V gene lookup returns CDR1 LNHNV and CDR2 YYDKDF (reference sequence). The CDR3 has 18 amino acids. The CDR3 spells CATSGITGAGDLNQPQHF. CDR3 in DNA: TGTGCCACCAGCGGGATCACAGGGGCTGGGGATCTCAATCAGCCCCAGCATTTT.

The CDR3 protein is CASSQGLRASKDYEQYF. CDR3 in DNA: TGTGCCAGCAGCCAAGGCCTTAGGGCTAGCAAAGACTACGAGCAGTACTTC. V is TRBV4-2 and J is TRBJ2-7; tentatively, D is TRBD2 (5 bases). The CDR3 sequence is 17 residues long. The V end was cut by 1 base, the J end by 3 bases, with 19 bases between. Germline CDR1 reads LGHNA; CDR2 reads YNFKEQ.

The chain links TRBV6-5 to TRBJ2-5; D possibly corresponds to TRBD2 (6 bases). Germline CDR1 and CDR2: MNHEY and SVGAGI. The CDR3 sequence is 13 residues long. V was cut by 6 bases and J by 5 bases, with 13 bases left in between. CDR3 DNA sequence: TGTGCCAGCAGCCCTGGGGGGTGCGAGACCCAGTACTTC. This translates into CASSPGGCETQYF.

The V call is TRBV5-8, the J call TRBJ1-5, with a weak D call TRBD1 (6 bases). Germline-derived CDR1 and CDR2 are SGHTS and YDEGEE. V dropped 0 bases and J dropped 2 bases, with 12 bases sitting between them. This CDR3 has 16 residues. As DNA, the CDR3 is TGTGCCAGCAGCTTGGGAGGGGGTTGGGGCAATCAGCCCCAGCATTTT. As protein: CASSLGGGWGNQPQHF. The full variable domain, its missing parts supplied by reference TRBV5-8 and TRBJ1-5, is EAGVTQSPTHLIKTRGQQATLRCSPISGHTSVYWYQQALGLGLQFLLWYDEGEERNRGNFPPRFSGRQFPNYSSELNVNALELEDSALYLCASSLGGGWGNQPQHFGDGTRLSIL.

J is TRBJ1-6 and V is TRBV5-6; TRBD1 might be the D (5 bases). The CDR3 covers 15 residues. Germline values: CDR1 SGHDT, CDR2 YYEEEE. V lost 0 bases and J lost 6, with 10 bases in between. The DNA for the CDR3 is TGTGCCAGCAGCTTGGCAGGGTTCGGTAATTCACCCCTCCACTTT. Translated: CASSLAGFGNSPLHF.

The chain employs TRBV27 and TRBJ2-2; 9 bases agree with TRBD1. V lost 7 bases to trimming and J lost 4 bases; unmatched junction nucleotides: 4. The CDR3 is made up of 14 amino acids. Germline V gene data show CDR1 as MNHEY and CDR2 as SMNVEV (reference sequence). The CDR3 region has the DNA TGTGCCAGCAAAAGACAGGGGGGCACCGGGGAGCTGTTTTTT. Translating it yields CASKRQGGTGELFF.

This rearrangement joins TRBV9 to TRBJ1-2, with a weak D call TRBD1 (5 bases). V lost 0 bases to trimming and J lost 6 bases, with 12 bases between them. CDR1 is SGDLS and CDR2 is YYNGEE in the germline V gene. The CDR3 covers 14 residues. CDR3 protein: CASSVAGGFDGYTF. CDR3 bases: TGTGCCAGCAGCGTAGCTGGGGGGTTCGATGGCTACACCTTC.

Notes on this clone: One junction end disagrees with the germline gene, perhaps due to a read error. The chain joins TRBV5-1 to TRBJ1-2; 8 nucleotides match TRBD1. CDR1 and CDR2 from the germline V gene are SGHRS and YFSETQ. The CDR3 covers 13 residues. CDR3: CASSLVQGASLAF. Written as DNA, the CDR3 is TGCGCCAGCAGCTTGGTCCAGGGGGCAAGTTTAGCCTTC.

J is TRBJ1-2 and V is TRBV30; TRBD1 agrees at 8 bases. The CDR3 is 13 residues long. With 3 bases clipped from V and 8 bases from J, the junction kept 8 bases outside the gene matches. Germline loops: CDR1 GTSNPN, CDR2 SVGIG (reference sequence). CDR3: CAWRETQGVGYTF. The CDR3 coding sequence is TGTGCCTGGAGGGAGACACAGGGGGTCGGCTACACCTTC.

The V call is TRBV7-3, the J call TRBJ2-7; maybe TRBD1 (6 bases). CDR3 length equals 13 residues. Germline CDR1 reads SGHTA; CDR2 reads FQGTGA. V was clipped by 5 bases and J by 5 bases, with 13 bases between them. The CDR3 nucleotides are TGTGCCAGCAGCCGGTTTCAGGGGAACGAGCAGTACTTC. Protein: CASSRFQGNEQYF.

V usage is TRBV7-9 and J usage is TRBJ2-7; 10 positions match TRBD2. The CDR3 is made up of 17 amino acids. Germline CDR1 is SEHNR and CDR2 is FQNEAQ (reference sequence). The V and J ends lost 3 bases and 0 bases, in that order; junction bases with no gene match: 8. This CDR3 reads CASSFLPGTSASYEQYF. In DNA form, the CDR3 reads TGTGCCAGCAGCTTCCTTCCCGGGACTAGCGCCTCCTACGAGCAGTACTTC. Filled out from reference TRBV7-9 and TRBJ2-7, the complete variable domain reads DTGVSQNPRHKITKRGQNVTFRCDPISEHNRLYWYRQTLGQGPEFLTYFQNEAQLEKSRLLSDRFSAERPKGSFSTLEIQRTEQGDSAMYLCASSFLPGTSASYEQYFGPGTRLTVT.

This clone appeared a single time. V gene TRBV10-2 combines with J gene TRBJ1-5, with TRBD1 identical over 7 bases. CDR1 WSHSY and CDR2 SAAADI come from the germline V gene. CDR3 size: 16 residues. V dropped 6 bases and J dropped 2; count of bases not matched to a gene: 10. In nucleotides, the CDR3 is TGCGCCAGCAGCCCTGACAGGGATCGCGGCAATCAGCCCCAGCATTTT. It codes for CASSPDRDRGNQPQHF.

The V gene is TRBV15, the J gene TRBJ1-5, with 7 positions matching TRBD1. The CDR3 covers 16 residues. The V gene's germline CDR1 is LNHNV and CDR2 YYDKDF (reference sequence). The trim removed 3 bases at V and 2 bases at J, leaving 7 bases unmatched. CDR3 residues: CATSRSKGAGNQPQHF. In DNA, the CDR3 is TGTGCCACCAGCAGGTCAAAGGGGGCGGGCAATCAGCCCCAGCATTTT.

The rearrangement uses TRBV4-2 and TRBJ1-6, with 7 bases fitting TRBD1. The germline V gene has CDR1 LGHNA and CDR2 YNFKEQ. The J segment lost 10 bases and the V segment lost 2 bases, leaving 8 bases of the junction unmatched. CDR3 length: 15 residues. The CDR3 loop is CASSQRLRGDSPLHF. Here the CDR3 DNA reads TGTGCCAGCAGCCAAAGACTCAGGGGGGACTCACCCCTCCACTTT.

CDR3 residues: CASSEDPLAPNEQFF. The CDR3 DNA follows: TGTGCCAGCAGTGAAGATCCGCTAGCCCCCAATGAGCAGTTCTTC. The chain joins TRBV6-1 to TRBJ2-1, with D possibly matching TRBD2 (5 bases). Trimming left V 1 base short and J 6 bases short, with 13 bases between. The CDR3 runs to 15 residues. The germline CDR1 and CDR2 sequences are MNHNS and SASEGT.

This clone has just one count. The chain combines TRBV19 with TRBJ2-2; TRBD1 matches 7 bases. With V trimmed by 6 bases and J by 4 bases, 14 bases remained unmatched. The V gene's germline CDR1 is LNHDA and CDR2 SQIVND (reference sequence). This CDR3 has 17 amino acids. The CDR3, as DNA: TGTGCCAGTAGGAGACAGGGTAGTTTTGCTACCACCGGGGAGCTGTTTTTT. It is translated as CASRRQGSFATTGELFF.

This sequence joins TRBV4-1 and TRBJ2-3; 9 bases align to TRBD2. The CDR3 has 18 residues. Germline CDR1 MGHRA, CDR2 YSYEKL. V dropped 4 bases and J dropped 1; count of bases not matched to a gene: 12. CDR3 protein: CASSRDPPLAGRTDTQYF. As DNA, the CDR3 is TGCGCCAGCAGCCGCGACCCACCCCTAGCGGGGCGCACAGATACGCAGTATTTT.

This chain connects TRBV5-1 to TRBJ2-3, with TRBD1 identical over 7 bases. The CDR3 loop spans 18 amino acids. V gave up 3 bases and J gave up 2 bases; unmatched junction bases: 15. In germline, CDR1 is SGHRS, CDR2 YFSETQ. CDR3 in DNA: TGCGCCAGCAGCTCAGCCCATCCGGGACAGAGTATCACAGATACGCAGTATTTT. Translation gives CASSSAHPGQSITDTQYF.

The chain is built from TRBV5-1 and TRBJ2-2; a weak D match, TRBD1 (7 bases). CDR3 length equals 14 residues. Trimming pared 4 bases from V and 9 bases from J, leaving 16 bases between. Germline V CDR1 and CDR2: SGHRS, YFSETQ. CDR3 protein: CASSADQGGRELFF. In nucleotides, the CDR3 is TGCGCCAGCAGCGCCGACCAGGGGGGAAGGGAGCTGTTTTTT. The entire variable domain, with the rest obtained from reference TRBV5-1 and TRBJ2-2, is as follows: KAGVTQTPRYLIKTRGQQVTLSCSPISGHRSVSWYQQTPGQGLQFLFEYFSETQRNKGNFPGRFSGRQFSNSRSEMNVSTLELGDSALYLCASSADQGGRELFFGEGSRLTVL.

This chain links TRBV5-8 with TRBJ1-2, with D possibly matching TRBD1 (6 bases). V shed 1 base and J shed 4 bases, with 11 bases lying between them. This CDR3 is 14 amino acids long. In germline, CDR1 is SGHTS, CDR2 YDEGEE. The CDR3 is CASSLQGQPYGYTF. As DNA, the CDR3 is TGTGCCAGCAGCTTGCAGGGACAACCCTATGGCTACACCTTC.

V and J are TRBV6-1 and TRBJ2-2; 7 nucleotides line up with TRBD1. CDR1 and CDR2 (germline): MNHNS, SASEGT. The CDR3 consists of 13 residues. The trim removed 5 bases at V and 7 bases at J, leaving 4 bases unmatched. DNA for the CDR3: TGTGCCAGCAGTCTGACAGGGAACGGGGAGCTGTTTTTT. This translates into CASSLTGNGELFF.

This clone was counted a few times. V gene TRBV10-3 combines with J gene TRBJ2-5; either TRBD1 or TRBD2 may supply D (5 bases each). This CDR3 spans 12 amino acids. Trimming cost V 11 bases and J 4 bases, with 14 bases left between them. Germline-derived CDR1 and CDR2 are ENHRY and SYGVKD. This chain's CDR3 is CAASPGLETQYF. Here the CDR3 DNA reads TGTGCCGCCTCCCCGGGGCTAGAGACCCAGTACTTC.

The chain combines TRBV7-9 with TRBJ2-1, with TRBD1 as a possible D gene (6 bases). The CDR3 has 15 amino acids. Trimming removed 0 bases at V and 5 bases at J, with 11 bases between. Germline CDR1 reads SEHNR; CDR2 reads FQNEAQ (reference sequence). In nucleotides, the CDR3 is TGTGCCAGCAGCTTAGCGGCAGGGGCCCACAATGAGCAGTTCTTC. Its translation is CASSLAAGAHNEQFF.

This chain joins TRBV5-3 and TRBJ2-7, with D perhaps TRBD1 (6 bases). TRBV5-3 is sorted into the ORF group, with uncertain function. The length of the CDR3 is 15 residues. Trimming removed 8 bases at V and 3 bases at J, with 21 bases between. CDR3 amino acids: CASSALQGPGYEQYF. CDR3 nucleotides: TGTGCCAGCAGCGCGTTACAGGGACCGGGCTACGAGCAGTACTTC.

The chain has TRBV5-6 and TRBJ2-7; D possibly corresponds to TRBD2 (5 bases). The germline V and J ends were trimmed by 3 bases and 0 bases, with 10 bases remaining between them. The CDR3 extends over 14 amino acids. Germline CDR1 and CDR2: SGHDT and YYEEEE. The CDR3 DNA is TGTGCCAGCAGCTGGCGGGTCCACTCCTACGAGCAGTACTTC. Translation: CASSWRVHSYEQYF.

The chain joins TRBV6-1 to TRBJ2-2; D gene uncertain. The CDR3 contains 12 residues. Trimming pared 11 bases from V and 4 bases from J, leaving 11 bases between. Germline CDR1 MNHNS, CDR2 SASEGT. CDR3 nucleotides: TGTGCCGGGCACTTAGGCACCGGGGAGCTGTTTTTT. Protein product: CAGHLGTGELFF.

The chain links TRBV5-1 to TRBJ2-1; the match to TRBD2 covers 8 bases. Germline CDR1 SGHRS, CDR2 YFSETQ. The CDR3 covers 14 residues. The V segment lost 3 bases and the J segment 4 bases; nucleotides outside the gene matches: 3. Written as DNA, the CDR3 is TGCGCCAGCAGCTGGGGACTAGTATACAATGAGCAGTTCTTC. It encodes CASSWGLVYNEQFF.